The rows below give T cell receptor beta chains drawn from one sample of a study of blood T cells in healthy people across ages. TCRdb re-called the 5' RACE reads with MiXCR, one entry per CDR3 protein. This table holds roughly 800,000 distinct CDR3 sequences, approximately 53% found once. Material for sequencing was blood. The receptor source for this set is a man aged 80 or over in good health. The CDR3 runs from the conserved cysteine through the conserved F or W. Each record gives: J gene, D gene, V gene, clone size, CDR3 protein, CDR3 DNA. A D gene is named only where the DNA matches it firmly. Clone size is not always given. Where it is, it says once, few, many or a class for expanded clones.

j_gene: TRBJ2-3; d_gene: NA; v_gene: TRBV21-1; abundance: NA; CDR3aa: CASSRTYAYF; CDR3nt: TGTGCCAGCAGCCGAACTTACGCGTATTTT
j_gene: TRBJ2-1; d_gene: NA; v_gene: TRBV12-3/TRBV12-4; abundance: NA; CDR3aa: CASSPHLTAYNEQFF; CDR3nt: TGTGCCAGCAGTCCCCACCTGACTGCCTACAATGAGCAGTTCTTC
j_gene: TRBJ2-3; d_gene: NA; v_gene: TRBV5-1; abundance: NA; CDR3aa: CASSLVHTDTQYF; CDR3nt: TGCGCCAGCAGCTTGGTACACACAGATACGCAGTATTTT
j_gene: TRBJ2-4; d_gene: TRBD1; v_gene: TRBV7-2; abundance: NA; CDR3aa: CASSPRTGGHIQYF; CDR3nt: TGTGCCAGCAGCCCCCGGACAGGGGGCCACATTCAGTACTTC
j_gene: TRBJ1-2; d_gene: NA; v_gene: TRBV6-6; abundance: NA; CDR3aa: CASSYLDNTLNNYGYTF; CDR3nt: TGTGCCAGCAGTTACCTTGACAACACCCTAAATAACTATGGCTACACCTTC
j_gene: TRBJ2-1; d_gene: NA; v_gene: TRBV2; abundance: many; CDR3aa: CASSEALPTGGFF; CDR3nt: TGTGCCAGCAGTGAAGCGCTTCCGACGGGTGGGTTCTTC
j_gene: TRBJ2-1; d_gene: NA; v_gene: TRBV11-2; abundance: many; CDR3aa: CASSSPGRNEQFF; CDR3nt: TGTGCCAGCAGCTCCCCGGGGAGGAATGAGCAGTTCTTC
j_gene: TRBJ2-4; d_gene: TRBD2; v_gene: TRBV6-5; abundance: NA; CDR3aa: CASSRDTGGTGQYF; CDR3nt: TGTGCCAGCAGCAGAGACACGGGGGGAACGGGGCAGTACTTC
j_gene: TRBJ2-1; d_gene: NA; v_gene: TRBV27; abundance: NA; CDR3aa: CASSLSPGFGDNEQFF; CDR3nt: TGTGCCAGCAGTTTATCGCCGGGCTTTGGAGACAATGAGCAGTTCTTC
j_gene: TRBJ2-7; d_gene: TRBD1; v_gene: TRBV5-1; abundance: few; CDR3aa: CASSLDGRQGMGSYEQYF; CDR3nt: TGCGCCAGCAGCTTGGACGGGCGACAGGGAATGGGCTCCTACGAGCAGTACTTC
j_gene: TRBJ2-5; d_gene: NA; v_gene: TRBV15; abundance: few; CDR3aa: CATSRAGQTQYF; CDR3nt: TGTGCCACCAGCAGAGCCGGGCAGACCCAGTACTTC
j_gene: TRBJ2-7; d_gene: NA; v_gene: TRBV27; abundance: NA; CDR3aa: CASSPRWIYEQYF; CDR3nt: TGTGCCAGCAGTCCCCGATGGATTTACGAGCAGTACTTC
j_gene: TRBJ2-7; d_gene: TRBD1; v_gene: TRBV12-3/TRBV12-4; abundance: few; CDR3aa: CASRGSGQGSYEQYF; CDR3nt: TGTGCCAGCAGGGGTTCGGGACAGGGCTCCTACGAGCAGTACTTC
j_gene: TRBJ2-7; d_gene: NA; v_gene: TRBV5-1; abundance: once; CDR3aa: CASSFLGRGGPYEQYF; CDR3nt: TGCGCCAGCAGCTTCTTAGGTAGGGGAGGACCCTACGAGCAGTACTTC
j_gene: TRBJ2-7; d_gene: TRBD1; v_gene: TRBV20-1; abundance: NA; CDR3aa: CSAPRGTGQREQYF; CDR3nt: TGCAGTGCTCCGCGAGGGACAGGGCAGCGGGAGCAGTACTTC
j_gene: TRBJ2-7; d_gene: NA; v_gene: TRBV12-3/TRBV12-4; abundance: NA; CDR3aa: CAGSSGIYTEQYF; CDR3nt: TGTGCCGGCAGTTCCGGGATCTATACCGAGCAGTACTTC
j_gene: TRBJ2-7; d_gene: TRBD1; v_gene: TRBV20-1; abundance: NA; CDR3aa: CSAREDRGPPYEQYF; CDR3nt: TGCAGTGCTAGGGAAGACAGGGGCCCGCCCTACGAGCAGTACTTC
j_gene: TRBJ1-2; d_gene: NA; v_gene: TRBV5-6; abundance: NA; CDR3aa: CASSWGGDNDGYTF; CDR3nt: TGTGCCAGCAGCTGGGGGGGCGACAACGATGGCTACACCTTC
j_gene: TRBJ2-6; d_gene: NA; v_gene: TRBV29-1; abundance: NA; CDR3aa: CSVSYSGANVLTF; CDR3nt: TGCAGCGTAAGTTACTCTGGGGCCAACGTCCTGACTTTC
j_gene: TRBJ2-1; d_gene: TRBD2; v_gene: TRBV3-1; abundance: few; CDR3aa: CASQRLAGADEQFF; CDR3nt: TGTGCCAGCCAAAGGCTAGCGGGAGCTGATGAGCAGTTCTTC
j_gene: TRBJ2-3; d_gene: TRBD2; v_gene: TRBV5-1; abundance: few; CDR3aa: CASSREGTDTQYF; CDR3nt: TGCGCCAGCAGTCGGGAGGGCACAGATACGCAGTATTTT
j_gene: TRBJ2-1; d_gene: TRBD2; v_gene: TRBV7-2; abundance: NA; CDR3aa: CASSSRGTSGIYEQFF; CDR3nt: TGTGCCAGCAGCTCGAGGGGGACTAGCGGGATCTATGAGCAGTTCTTC
j_gene: TRBJ1-6; d_gene: TRBD1; v_gene: TRBV5-1; abundance: NA; CDR3aa: CASSRTGLNSPLHF; CDR3nt: TGCGCCAGCAGTCGGACAGGATTGAATTCACCCCTCCACTTT
j_gene: TRBJ2-7; d_gene: TRBD1; v_gene: TRBV11-2; abundance: NA; CDR3aa: CASTLGTGVYEQYF; CDR3nt: TGTGCCAGCACCCTCGGGACAGGGGTCTACGAGCAGTACTTC